Listed here are 10 T cell receptor beta chains from one sample, sequenced in a study of blood T cell repertoires in COVID-19. TCRdb's table, derived via immunoSEQ multiplex PCR, lists solely in-frame clones and lacks some. The sample holds 100,000 or so clones; about four fifths are singletons and the top ten take approximately 24%. Specimen: peripheral blood. All receptors derive from a human donor in a cohort sampled during active COVID-19.

The rearrangement links TRBV4-3 to TRBJ1-2; D is perhaps TRBD1 (6 bases). Trimming took 0 bases from V and 3 from J, leaving 14 bases between them. Germline V lookup: CDR1 LGHNA, CDR2 YSLEER. CDR3 length equals 16 residues. The CDR3 DNA is TGCGCCAGCAGCCAAGATCGAGCAGGGGCTTACTATGGCTACACCTTC. Translated, it gives CASSQDRAGAYYGYTF.

The CDR3 sequence is CASSQGHRGGDNSNQPQHF. DNA for the CDR3: TGCGCCAGCAGTCAGGGCCACAGGGGGGGGGACAATAGCAATCAGCCCCAGCATTTT. The gene calls are TRBV23-1 and TRBJ1-5; 8 bases are shared with TRBD1. TRBV23-1 is annotated as an ORF whose role is uncertain. The V and J ends lost 3 bases and 0 bases, in that order; junction bases with no gene match: 13. CDR3 length equals 19 residues.

A note on this clone: A read error may account for a junction end that differs from germline. V is TRBV18 and J is TRBJ1-3; D remains ambiguous. Germline CDR1 reads KGHSH; CDR2 reads LQKENI. This CDR3 has 16 amino acids. The chain's CDR3 is CASSPQGEISRNTIYF. In DNA, the CDR3 is TGTGCCAGCTCACCACAGGGAGAGATCTCTAGAAACACCATATATTTT.

The chain carries TRBV10-3 and TRBJ2-2; TRBD1 matches at 10 bases. CDR1 ENHRY and CDR2 SYGVKD come from the germline V gene. Trimming removed 10 bases from V and 4 bases from J; junction bases left unmatched: 15. The CDR3 consists of 17 residues. The CDR3 DNA reads TGTGCCACCGAAGGACAGGGGGGGGATCGGATCACCGGGGAGCTGTTTTTT. Translation gives CATEGQGGDRITGELFF.

V is TRBV7-2 and J is TRBJ2-2; D might be TRBD2 (7 bases). The length of the CDR3 is 19 residues. Germline V CDR1 and CDR2: SGHTA, FQGNSA. With 0 bases removed from V and 2 bases from J, the gap between germline ends came to 19 bases. Here the CDR3 DNA reads TGTGCCAGCAGCTTAGCGGGGGGGCTAGCGTCACGCAACACCGGGGAGCTGTTTTTT. Translated: CASSLAGGLASRNTGELFF. Supplemented by reference TRBV7-2 and TRBJ2-2, the full variable domain reads GAGVSQSPSNKVTEKGKDVELRCDPISGHTALYWYRQSLGQGLEFLIYFQGNSAPDKSGLPSDRFSAERTGGSVSTLTIQRTQQEDSAVYLCASSLAGGLASRNTGELFFGEGSRLTVL.

The V call is TRBV6-6, the J call TRBJ2-1; TRBD2 matches 15 bases. The junction had 3 bases not matched to a gene; V was cut back by 6 bases and J by 6 bases. The germline V gene has CDR1 MNHNY and CDR2 SVGAGI (reference sequence). The CDR3 has 15 amino acids. In DNA form, the CDR3 reads TGTGCCAGCAGGCCGGGACTAGCGGGAGGCAATGAGCAGTTCTTC. This sequence encodes CASRPGLAGGNEQFF.

This chain joins TRBV5-8 and TRBJ1-5, with 9 bases identical to TRBD1. CDR1 SGHTS and CDR2 YDEGEE come from the germline V gene. V shed 4 bases, J shed 7 bases, and the junction held 9 bases outside the gene matches. The length of the CDR3 is 15 residues. This CDR3 reads CASSRDREGRQPQHF. CDR3 in DNA: TGTGCCAGCAGCCGGGACAGGGAAGGGAGACAGCCCCAGCATTTT.

A remark on this clone: The junction and the germline gene differ at one end; a read error may be behind it. J is TRBJ1-2 and V is TRBV10-3, with 7 bases matching TRBD1. Germline lookup yields CDR1 ENHRY and CDR2 SYGVKD. This CDR3 spans 12 amino acids. CDR3 in DNA: TGTGCCATCAGTGAGACACCACAGGGGTCCTCCTTC. It yields the protein CAISETPQGSSF.

This chain uses TRBV15 with TRBJ2-1; unclear D gene. V was shortened by 1 base and J by 11 bases, with 15 bases between the two germline ends. The CDR3 extends over 14 amino acids. CDR1 and CDR2 from the germline V gene are LNHNV and YYDKDF (reference sequence). CDR3 loop: CATSRAVLGFKQFF. Written as DNA, the CDR3 is TGTGCCACCAGCAGAGCGGTCCTAGGTTTTAAGCAGTTCTTC.

The rearrangement links TRBV5-6 to TRBJ1-4, with D unresolved. V was pared by 1 base and J by 4 bases, with 8 bases between. Germline V CDR1 and CDR2: SGHDT, YYEEEE. This CDR3 spans 14 amino acids. CDR3 protein: CASSLTVGNEKLFF. In nucleotides, the CDR3 is TGTGCCAGCAGCTTGACAGTTGGTAATGAAAAACTGTTTTTT.